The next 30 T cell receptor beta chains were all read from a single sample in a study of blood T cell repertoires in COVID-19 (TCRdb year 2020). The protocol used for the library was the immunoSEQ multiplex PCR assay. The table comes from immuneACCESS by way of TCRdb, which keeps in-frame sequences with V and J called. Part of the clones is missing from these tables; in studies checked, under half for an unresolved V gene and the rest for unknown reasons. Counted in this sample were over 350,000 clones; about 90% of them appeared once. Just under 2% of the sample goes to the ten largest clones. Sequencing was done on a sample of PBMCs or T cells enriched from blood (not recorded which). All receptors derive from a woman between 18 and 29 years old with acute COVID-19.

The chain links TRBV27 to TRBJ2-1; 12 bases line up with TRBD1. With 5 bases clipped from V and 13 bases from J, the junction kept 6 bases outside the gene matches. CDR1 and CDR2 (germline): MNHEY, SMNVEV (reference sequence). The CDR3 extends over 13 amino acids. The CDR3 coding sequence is TGTGCCAGCAGTATCGGGGACAGGGGGCGTCAGTTCTTC. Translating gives CASSIGDRGRQFF.

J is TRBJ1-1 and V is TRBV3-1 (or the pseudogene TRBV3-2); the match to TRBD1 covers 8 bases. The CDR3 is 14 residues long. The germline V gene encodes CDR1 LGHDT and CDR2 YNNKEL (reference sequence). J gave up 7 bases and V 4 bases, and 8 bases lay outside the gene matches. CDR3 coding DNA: TGTGCCAGCAGCCGCCTGGCAGGGGGCTTTGAAGCTTTCTTT. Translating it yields CASSRLAGGFEAFF.

CDR3 region: CASTRGQGETEAFF. Here the CDR3 DNA reads TGTGCCAGCACCCGCGGACAGGGGGAAACTGAAGCTTTCTTT. V and J are TRBV7-9 and TRBJ1-1; 10 bases map to TRBD1. There are 14 residues in the CDR3. With V trimmed by 7 bases and J by 5 bases, 7 bases remained unmatched. Per the germline V gene, CDR1 is SEHNR and CDR2 is FQNEAQ (reference sequence).

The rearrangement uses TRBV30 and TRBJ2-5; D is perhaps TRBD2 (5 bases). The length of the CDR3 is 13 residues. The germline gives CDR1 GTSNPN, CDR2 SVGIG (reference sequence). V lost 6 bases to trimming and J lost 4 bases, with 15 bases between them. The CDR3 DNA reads TGTGCCTGTGTCGGGAACGGGCGAGAGACCCAGTACTTC. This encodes CACVGNGRETQYF.

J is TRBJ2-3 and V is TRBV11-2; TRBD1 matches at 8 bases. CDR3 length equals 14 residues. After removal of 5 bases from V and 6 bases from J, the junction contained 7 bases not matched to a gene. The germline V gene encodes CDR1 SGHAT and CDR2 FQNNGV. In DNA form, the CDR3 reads TGTGCCAGCAGCCCGCCTCGACAGGGGGATACGCAGTATTTT. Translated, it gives CASSPPRQGDTQYF.

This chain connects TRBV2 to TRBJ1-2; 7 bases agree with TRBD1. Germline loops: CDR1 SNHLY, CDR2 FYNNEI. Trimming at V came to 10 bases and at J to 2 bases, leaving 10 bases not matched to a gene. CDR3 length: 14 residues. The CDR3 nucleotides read TGTGCCAAGCAGGGGGAGCTATGGAACTATGGCTACACCTTC. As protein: CAKQGELWNYGYTF.

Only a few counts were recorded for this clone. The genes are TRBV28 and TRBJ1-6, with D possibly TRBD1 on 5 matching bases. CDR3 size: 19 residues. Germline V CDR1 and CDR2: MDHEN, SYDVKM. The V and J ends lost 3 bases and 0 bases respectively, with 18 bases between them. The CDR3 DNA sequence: TGTGCCAGCAGTTTTGGGACTCCAGGAGGGAGCTCCTATAATTCACCCCTCCACTTT. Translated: CASSFGTPGGSSYNSPLHF.

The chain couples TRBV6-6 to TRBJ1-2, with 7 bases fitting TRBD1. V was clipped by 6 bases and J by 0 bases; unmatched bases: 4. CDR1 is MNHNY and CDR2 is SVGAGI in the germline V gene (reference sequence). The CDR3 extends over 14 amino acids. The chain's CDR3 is CASRRDRANYGYTF. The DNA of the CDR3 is TGTGCCAGCAGGAGAGACAGGGCTAACTATGGCTACACCTTC.

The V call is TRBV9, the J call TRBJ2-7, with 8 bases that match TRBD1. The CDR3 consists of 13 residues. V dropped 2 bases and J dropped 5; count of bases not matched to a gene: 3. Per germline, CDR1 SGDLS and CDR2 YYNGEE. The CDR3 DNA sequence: TGTGCCAGCAGCGTCGACAGGGGCGACGAGCAGTACTTC. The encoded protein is CASSVDRGDEQYF.

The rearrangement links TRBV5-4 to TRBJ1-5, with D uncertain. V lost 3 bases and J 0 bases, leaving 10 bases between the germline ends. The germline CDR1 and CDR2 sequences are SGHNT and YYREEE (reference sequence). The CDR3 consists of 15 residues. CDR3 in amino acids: CASSSLGNSNQPQHF. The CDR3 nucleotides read TGTGCCAGCAGCTCCCTAGGAAATAGCAATCAGCCCCAGCATTTT.

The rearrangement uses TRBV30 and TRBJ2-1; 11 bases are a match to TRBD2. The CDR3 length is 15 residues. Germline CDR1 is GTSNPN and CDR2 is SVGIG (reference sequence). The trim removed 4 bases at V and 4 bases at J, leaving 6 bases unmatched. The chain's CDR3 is CAWNTGLAAYNEQFF. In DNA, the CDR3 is TGTGCCTGGAATACGGGACTAGCGGCGTACAATGAGCAGTTCTTC.

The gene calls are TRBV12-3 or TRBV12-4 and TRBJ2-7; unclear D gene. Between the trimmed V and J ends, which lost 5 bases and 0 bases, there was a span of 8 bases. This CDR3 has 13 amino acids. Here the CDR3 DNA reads TGTGCCAGCAGTGAGGTGAGCTCCTACGAGCAGTACTTC. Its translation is CASSEVSSYEQYF.

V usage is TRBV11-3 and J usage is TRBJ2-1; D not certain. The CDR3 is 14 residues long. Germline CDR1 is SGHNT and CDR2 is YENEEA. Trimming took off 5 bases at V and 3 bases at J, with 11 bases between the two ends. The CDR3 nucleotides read TGTGCCAGCAGCGTCGCGGTCGGCTACAATGAGCAGTTCTTC. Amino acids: CASSVAVGYNEQFF. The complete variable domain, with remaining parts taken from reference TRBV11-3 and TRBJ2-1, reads EAGVVQSPRYKIIEKKQPVAFWCNPISGHNTLYWYLQNLGQGPELLIRYENEEAVDDSQLPKDRFSAERLKGVDSTLKIQPAELGDSAVYLCASSVAVGYNEQFFGPGTRLTVL.

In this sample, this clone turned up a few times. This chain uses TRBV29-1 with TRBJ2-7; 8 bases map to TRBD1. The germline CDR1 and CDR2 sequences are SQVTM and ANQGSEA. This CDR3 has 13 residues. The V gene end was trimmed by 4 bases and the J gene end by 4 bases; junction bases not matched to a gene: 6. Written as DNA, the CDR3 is TGCAGCGTTGCTCTCGGACAGGGATACGAGCAGTACTTC. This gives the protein CSVALGQGYEQYF.

The CDR3 bases are TGTGCCAGCAGCCAAGGACAGGGGTTGGGGGAGACCCAGTACTTC. Protein: CASSQGQGLGETQYF. V gene TRBV3-1 (or the pseudogene TRBV3-2) combines with J gene TRBJ2-5; TRBD1 aligns across 8 bases. V was pared by 1 base and J by 5 bases, with 6 bases of the junction left unmatched. This CDR3 is 15 amino acids long. CDR1 is LGHDT and CDR2 is YNNKEL in the germline V gene (reference sequence).

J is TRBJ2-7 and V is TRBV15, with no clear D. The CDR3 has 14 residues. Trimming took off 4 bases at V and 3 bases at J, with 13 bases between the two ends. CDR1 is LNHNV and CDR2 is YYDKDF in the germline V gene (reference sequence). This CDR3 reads CATSTPQAGYEQYF. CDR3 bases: TGTGCCACCAGCACCCCGCAGGCAGGCTACGAGCAGTACTTC.

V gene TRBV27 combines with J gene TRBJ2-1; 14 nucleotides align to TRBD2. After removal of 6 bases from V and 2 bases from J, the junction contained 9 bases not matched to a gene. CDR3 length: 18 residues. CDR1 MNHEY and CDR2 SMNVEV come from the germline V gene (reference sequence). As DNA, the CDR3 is TGTGCCAGCAGACGTTATGGACTAGCGGGAGGTACCTACAATGAGCAGTTCTTC. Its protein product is CASRRYGLAGGTYNEQFF.

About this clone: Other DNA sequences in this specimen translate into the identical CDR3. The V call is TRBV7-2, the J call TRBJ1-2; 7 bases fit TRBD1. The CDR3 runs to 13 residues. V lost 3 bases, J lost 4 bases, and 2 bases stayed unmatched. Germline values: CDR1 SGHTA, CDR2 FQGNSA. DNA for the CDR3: TGTGCCAGCAGCTTGGGACAGATCTATGGCTACACCTTC. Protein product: CASSLGQIYGYTF.

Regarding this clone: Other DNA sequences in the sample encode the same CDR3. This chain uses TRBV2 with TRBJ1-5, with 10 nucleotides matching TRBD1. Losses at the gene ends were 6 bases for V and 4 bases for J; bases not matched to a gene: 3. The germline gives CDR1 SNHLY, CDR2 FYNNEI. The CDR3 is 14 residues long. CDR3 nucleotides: TGTGCCAGCAGCAGGACAGGGGGGAATCAGCCCCAGCATTTT. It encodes CASSRTGGNQPQHF.

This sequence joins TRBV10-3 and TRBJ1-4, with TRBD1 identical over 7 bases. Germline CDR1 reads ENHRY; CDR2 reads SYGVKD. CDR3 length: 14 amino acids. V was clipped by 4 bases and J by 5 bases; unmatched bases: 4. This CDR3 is CAISGDRRNEKLFF. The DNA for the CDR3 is TGTGCCATCAGTGGGGACAGAAGGAATGAAAAACTGTTTTTT.

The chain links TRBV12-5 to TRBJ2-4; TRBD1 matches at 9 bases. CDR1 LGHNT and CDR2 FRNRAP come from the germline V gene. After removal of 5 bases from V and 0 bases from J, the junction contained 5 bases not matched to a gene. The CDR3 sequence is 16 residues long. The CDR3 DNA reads TGTGCTAGTGGTCCACAGGACAGGGGAGCCAAAAACATTCAGTACTTC. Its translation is CASGPQDRGAKNIQYF.

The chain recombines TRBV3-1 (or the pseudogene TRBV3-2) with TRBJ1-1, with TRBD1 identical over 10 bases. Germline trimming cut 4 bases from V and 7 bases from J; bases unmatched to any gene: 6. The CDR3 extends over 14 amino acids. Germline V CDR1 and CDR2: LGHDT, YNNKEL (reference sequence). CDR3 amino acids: CASSPRDRGGEAFF. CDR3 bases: TGTGCCAGCAGCCCGCGGGACAGGGGCGGTGAAGCTTTCTTT.

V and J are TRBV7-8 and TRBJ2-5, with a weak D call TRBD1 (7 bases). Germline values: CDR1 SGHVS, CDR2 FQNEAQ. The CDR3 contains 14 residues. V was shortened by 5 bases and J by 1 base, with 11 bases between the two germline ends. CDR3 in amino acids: CASSRGTVQETQYF. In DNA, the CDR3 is TGTGCCAGCAGCCGCGGGACAGTCCAAGAGACCCAGTACTTC.

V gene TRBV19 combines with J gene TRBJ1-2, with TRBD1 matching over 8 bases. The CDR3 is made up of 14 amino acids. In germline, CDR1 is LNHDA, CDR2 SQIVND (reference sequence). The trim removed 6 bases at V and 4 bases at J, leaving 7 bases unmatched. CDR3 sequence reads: CASSLDRGSYGYTF. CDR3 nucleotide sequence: TGTGCCAGTAGCCTAGACAGGGGATCCTATGGCTACACCTTC.

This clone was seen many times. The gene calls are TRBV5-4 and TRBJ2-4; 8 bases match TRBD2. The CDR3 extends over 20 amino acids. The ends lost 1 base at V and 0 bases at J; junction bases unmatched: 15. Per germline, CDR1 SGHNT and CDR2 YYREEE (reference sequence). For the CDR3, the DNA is TGTGCCAGCAGCTTGACGTCGGGAGGGCCTGTCAGCGGAGCCAAAAACATTCAGTACTTC. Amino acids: CASSLTSGGPVSGAKNIQYF.

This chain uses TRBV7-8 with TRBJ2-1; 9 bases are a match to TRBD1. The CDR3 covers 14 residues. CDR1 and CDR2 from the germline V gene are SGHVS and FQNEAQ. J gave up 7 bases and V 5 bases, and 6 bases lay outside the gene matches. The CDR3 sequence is CASSKQGATNEQFF. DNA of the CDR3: TGTGCCAGCAGCAAACAGGGGGCCACTAATGAGCAGTTCTTC.

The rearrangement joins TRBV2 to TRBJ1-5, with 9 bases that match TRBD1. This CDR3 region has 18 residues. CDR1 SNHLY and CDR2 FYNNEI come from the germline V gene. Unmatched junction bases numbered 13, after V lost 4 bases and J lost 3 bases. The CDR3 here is CASSVFRDRVKINQPQHF. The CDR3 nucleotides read TGTGCCAGCAGTGTTTTCCGGGACAGGGTAAAAATCAATCAGCCCCAGCATTTT.

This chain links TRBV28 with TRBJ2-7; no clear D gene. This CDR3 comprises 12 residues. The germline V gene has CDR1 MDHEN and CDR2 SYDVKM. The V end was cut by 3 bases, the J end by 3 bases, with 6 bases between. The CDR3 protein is CASSFADYEQYF. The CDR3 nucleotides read TGTGCCAGCAGTTTTGCGGACTACGAGCAGTACTTC.

CDR3 protein: CASSQEGGMARETNYGYTF. The DNA of the CDR3 is TGTGCCAGCAGCCAAGAAGGTGGCATGGCCAGGGAAACTAACTATGGCTACACCTTC. This rearrangement joins TRBV3-1 (or the pseudogene TRBV3-2) to TRBJ1-2; TRBD1 might be the D (5 bases). Germline V gene sequence: CDR1 LGHDT, CDR2 YNNKEL (reference sequence). The CDR3 has 19 residues. The V gene lost 0 bases and the J gene lost 0 bases, with 20 bases spanning the gap.

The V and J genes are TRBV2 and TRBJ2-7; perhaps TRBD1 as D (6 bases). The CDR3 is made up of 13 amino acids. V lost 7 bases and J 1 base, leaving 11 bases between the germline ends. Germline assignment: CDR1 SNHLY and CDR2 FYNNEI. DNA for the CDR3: TGTGCCAGCATCCGGGACACTTCCTACGAGCAGTACTTC. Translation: CASIRDTSYEQYF.